This TCR beta chain was sequenced during a study of OX40 agonist ivuxolimab in advanced cancers. Germline CDR1 reads MNHEY; CDR2 reads SMNVEV (reference sequence). There are 15 residues in the CDR3. Generated by immunoSEQ multiplex PCR, the TCRdb table keeps only in-frame clones and is missing some. This sample has 50,000 to 75,000 clones; 75% to 90% occur once, and the top ten carry more than 13%. Note on this clone: Relative to the germline gene, one junction end is altered; a read error may explain this.

The sample in question was CD4+ or CD8+ T cells sorted from blood, obtained in a trial of the OX40 agonist ivuxolimab. This chain joins TRBV27 and TRBJ2-2; maybe TRBD2 (5 bases). This TCR derives from an adult with an advanced solid tumor such as melanoma, head and neck, liver or kidney cancer. The CDR3 region has the DNA TGTGCCAGCAGTCTATCCGGCGGACTCGTGACGGAGCTGTTTTTT. Translation gives CASSLSGGLVTELFF.